This TCR beta chain was captured by sequencing in a study of T cell responses to AZD1222 COVID-19 vaccine. The study's findings and limits: The peak T cell response came first, and repertoires were sampled only after it.

The table came from immunoSEQ multiplex PCR; TCRdb's copy has only in-frame clones and leaves some out. The sample holds more than 95,000 clones, about 87% seen once. On this clone: Antigen: not known.

The sample was peripheral blood, taken on day 0 of AZD1222 vaccination. The receptor comes from an adult in good health.

Here the CDR3 reads CASSPGTRAYEQYF. CDR3 DNA sequence: TGTGCCAGCTCACCGGGGACTAGGGCCTACGAGCAGTACTTC. V gene TRBV18 combines with J gene TRBJ2-7; 8 bases agree with TRBD2. V dropped 3 bases and J dropped 2; count of bases not matched to a gene: 3. This CDR3 comprises 14 residues. The germline V gene has CDR1 KGHSH and CDR2 LQKENI.